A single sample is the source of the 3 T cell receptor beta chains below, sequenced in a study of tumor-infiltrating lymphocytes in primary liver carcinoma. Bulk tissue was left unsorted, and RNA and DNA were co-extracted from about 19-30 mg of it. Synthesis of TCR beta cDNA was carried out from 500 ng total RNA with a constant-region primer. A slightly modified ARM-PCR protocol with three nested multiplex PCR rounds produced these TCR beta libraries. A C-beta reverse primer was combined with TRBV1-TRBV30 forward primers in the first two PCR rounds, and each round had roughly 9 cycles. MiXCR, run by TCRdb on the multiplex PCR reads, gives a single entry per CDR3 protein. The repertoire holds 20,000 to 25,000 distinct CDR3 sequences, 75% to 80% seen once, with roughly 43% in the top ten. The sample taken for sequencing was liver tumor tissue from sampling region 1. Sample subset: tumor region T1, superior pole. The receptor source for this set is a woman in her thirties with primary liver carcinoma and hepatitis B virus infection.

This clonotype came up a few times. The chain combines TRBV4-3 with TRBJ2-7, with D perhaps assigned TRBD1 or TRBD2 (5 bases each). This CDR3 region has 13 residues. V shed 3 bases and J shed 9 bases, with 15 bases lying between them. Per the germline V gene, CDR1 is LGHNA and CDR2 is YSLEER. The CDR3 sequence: CASSHTFGARQYF. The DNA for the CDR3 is TGCGCCAGCAGCCATACTTTCGGGGCGCGGCAGTACTTC.

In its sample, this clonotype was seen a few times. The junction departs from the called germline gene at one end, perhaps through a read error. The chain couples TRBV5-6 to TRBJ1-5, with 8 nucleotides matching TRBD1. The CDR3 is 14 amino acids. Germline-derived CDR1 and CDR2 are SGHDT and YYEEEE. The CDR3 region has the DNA TGCGCCAGTAGCTCAGGGGGCAGCAATCAGCCCCAGCATTTT. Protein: CASSSGGSNQPQHF.

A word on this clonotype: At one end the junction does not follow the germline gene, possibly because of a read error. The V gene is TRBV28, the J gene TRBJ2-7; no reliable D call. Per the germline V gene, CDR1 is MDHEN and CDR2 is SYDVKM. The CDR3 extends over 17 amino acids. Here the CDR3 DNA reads TGTGCCAGCAGCCTCCCTTTGTACGGTTGGTACTCCTACAAGCAGTACTTC. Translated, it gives CASSLPLYGWYSYKQYF.